The source of this T cell receptor (beta chain) is a study of CD8 T cells in Susac syndrome. Study at large: Patients with Susac syndrome were therapy-naive, on corticosteroids, or on intravenous immunoglobulin alone at blood draw.

Reverse transcription of 0.5 to 1 ug RNA used random hexamers. TCR beta CDR3 was amplified by immunoSEQ multiplex PCR. This amplification extended across 54 Vbeta and 13 Jbeta segments. TCRdb re-analysed the immunoSEQ multiplex PCR reads in MiXCR, keeping a single row per CDR3 protein. Of roughly 200,000 distinct CDR3 sequences listed, 85% to 95% were seen once; the top ten hold more than 0.095%. Source material: CD4+ T cells from PBMCs. The receptor comes from a human donor with Susac syndrome.

DNA of the CDR3: TGCGCCAGCAGCCAAGATGGGACACCCAGCCAAGAGACCCAGTACTTC. Its translation: CASSQDGTPSQETQYF. The gene calls are TRBV4-1 and TRBJ2-5; a possible D gene is TRBD1 (6 bases). The V end was cut by 0 bases, the J end by 1 base, with 12 bases between. The CDR3 contains 16 residues. CDR1 MGHRA and CDR2 YSYEKL come from the germline V gene.